This T cell receptor (beta chain) came from a study of blood T cell repertoires in COVID-19. Study background: Whether acute or convalescent, the COVID-19 samples came from the United States, Italy and Spain. PBMCs, B-cell-depleted T cells, or T cells were the source of the cDNA or gDNA that made up the material.

In the source study's methods: Amplification of reference gene primers was used by the study to estimate nucleated cell counts. The repertoire was sequenced with immunoSEQ multiplex PCR; TCRdb's copy has only in-frame clones and lacks some. That table furnishes V, J and clone size, whereas the DNA furnished D and trimming. In the table there are 70,000 to 85,000 clones, around 81% of which are singletons. The CDR3 contains 14 residues. The germline V gene encodes CDR1 SQVTM and CDR2 ANQGSEA. Germline trimming cut 5 bases from V and 0 bases from J; bases unmatched to any gene: 4. The chain carries TRBV29-1 and TRBJ2-3, with 8 positions matching TRBD2. The sequencing input was peripheral blood. The TCR originated in a human donor in a cohort sampled during active COVID-19. The CDR3 is CSVQVAGSTDTQYF. Written as DNA, the CDR3 is TGCAGCGTTCAGGTAGCGGGGAGCACAGATACGCAGTATTTT.